This T cell receptor (beta chain) was sequenced for a study of blood T cells in healthy people across ages. The germline V gene encodes CDR1 MNHEY and CDR2 SVGEGT. With 0 bases removed from V and 9 bases from J, the gap between germline ends came to 9 bases. The CDR3 consists of 12 residues. PCR was performed a second time for about 7 to 12 cycles using a sample-barcoded 5' primer and a J-beta primer mix. Each cDNA molecule was tagged by a template-switch adaptor with 12 random nucleotides. Every individual sample yielded 2.5 million or more paired-end reads (each containing CDR3). TCRdb processed the 5' RACE reads anew with MiXCR; each CDR3 protein has one entry. This sample yields about 1.1 million distinct CDR3 sequences, of which 35% to 40% are seen a single time; over 10% belongs to the top ten.

The sequence was obtained from a young man in good health. V is TRBV6-2 or TRBV6-3 and J is TRBJ2-7; D gene ambiguous. Source material: blood. This chain's CDR3 is CASSYSSNRQYF. The CDR3 DNA reads TGTGCCAGCAGTTACTCCTCGAACAGGCAGTACTTC.